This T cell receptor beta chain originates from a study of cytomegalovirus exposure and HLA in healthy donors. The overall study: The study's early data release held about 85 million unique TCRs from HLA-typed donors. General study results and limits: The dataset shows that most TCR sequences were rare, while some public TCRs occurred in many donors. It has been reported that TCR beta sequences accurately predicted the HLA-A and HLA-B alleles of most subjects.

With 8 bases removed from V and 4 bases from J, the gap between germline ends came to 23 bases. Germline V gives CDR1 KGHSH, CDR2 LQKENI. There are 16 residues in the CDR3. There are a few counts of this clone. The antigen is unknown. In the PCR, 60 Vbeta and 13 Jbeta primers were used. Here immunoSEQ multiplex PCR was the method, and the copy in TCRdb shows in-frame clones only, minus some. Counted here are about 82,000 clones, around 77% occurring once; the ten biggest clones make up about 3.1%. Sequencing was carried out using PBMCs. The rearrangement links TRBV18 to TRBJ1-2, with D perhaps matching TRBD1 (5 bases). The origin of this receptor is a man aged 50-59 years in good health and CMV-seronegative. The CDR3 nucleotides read TGTGCCAGCCGGGGGGAGACCGGCGGAGGCAGCTATGGCTACACCTTC. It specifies CASRGETGGGSYGYTF.